This TCR beta chain appears in the sequencing data of a study of post-analysis software for immune sequencing data. Overall study context: Relapsing-remitting, secondary progressive and progressive-relapsing forms of multiple sclerosis all featured among disease courses. Study results and limitations: When compared against controls, multiple sclerosis patients showed significantly lower normalized Chao1 diversity. Pronounced co-clustering by F measure was evident among identically batched samples. Elevated frequency relative to controls characterized roughly five TRBV segments in patients, TRBV5-6, TRBV5-1 and TRBV20-1 among them.

The CDR3 extends over 16 amino acids. Germline lookup yields CDR1 SGHTA and CDR2 FQGTGA. Between the trimmed V and J ends, which lost 2 bases and 0 bases, there was a span of 11 bases. This clonotype was counted a single time. Its antigen remains unknown. Prepared libraries of TCR beta cDNA carried unique molecular identifiers. TCRdb itself ran the PCR reads through MiXCR, one entry per CDR3 protein. Of roughly 800,000 distinct CDR3 sequences detected, roughly 46% appear once; the ten largest clones hold roughly 4.5%. The clonotype comes from a girl aged 5-17 years with multiple sclerosis. This rearrangement joins TRBV7-3 to TRBJ2-1; D gene unclear. Source material: blood. CDR3 coding DNA: TGTGCCAGCAGCTTAGCTCCCCACAGCTCCTACAATGAGCAGTTCTTC. Translation gives CASSLAPHSSYNEQFF.